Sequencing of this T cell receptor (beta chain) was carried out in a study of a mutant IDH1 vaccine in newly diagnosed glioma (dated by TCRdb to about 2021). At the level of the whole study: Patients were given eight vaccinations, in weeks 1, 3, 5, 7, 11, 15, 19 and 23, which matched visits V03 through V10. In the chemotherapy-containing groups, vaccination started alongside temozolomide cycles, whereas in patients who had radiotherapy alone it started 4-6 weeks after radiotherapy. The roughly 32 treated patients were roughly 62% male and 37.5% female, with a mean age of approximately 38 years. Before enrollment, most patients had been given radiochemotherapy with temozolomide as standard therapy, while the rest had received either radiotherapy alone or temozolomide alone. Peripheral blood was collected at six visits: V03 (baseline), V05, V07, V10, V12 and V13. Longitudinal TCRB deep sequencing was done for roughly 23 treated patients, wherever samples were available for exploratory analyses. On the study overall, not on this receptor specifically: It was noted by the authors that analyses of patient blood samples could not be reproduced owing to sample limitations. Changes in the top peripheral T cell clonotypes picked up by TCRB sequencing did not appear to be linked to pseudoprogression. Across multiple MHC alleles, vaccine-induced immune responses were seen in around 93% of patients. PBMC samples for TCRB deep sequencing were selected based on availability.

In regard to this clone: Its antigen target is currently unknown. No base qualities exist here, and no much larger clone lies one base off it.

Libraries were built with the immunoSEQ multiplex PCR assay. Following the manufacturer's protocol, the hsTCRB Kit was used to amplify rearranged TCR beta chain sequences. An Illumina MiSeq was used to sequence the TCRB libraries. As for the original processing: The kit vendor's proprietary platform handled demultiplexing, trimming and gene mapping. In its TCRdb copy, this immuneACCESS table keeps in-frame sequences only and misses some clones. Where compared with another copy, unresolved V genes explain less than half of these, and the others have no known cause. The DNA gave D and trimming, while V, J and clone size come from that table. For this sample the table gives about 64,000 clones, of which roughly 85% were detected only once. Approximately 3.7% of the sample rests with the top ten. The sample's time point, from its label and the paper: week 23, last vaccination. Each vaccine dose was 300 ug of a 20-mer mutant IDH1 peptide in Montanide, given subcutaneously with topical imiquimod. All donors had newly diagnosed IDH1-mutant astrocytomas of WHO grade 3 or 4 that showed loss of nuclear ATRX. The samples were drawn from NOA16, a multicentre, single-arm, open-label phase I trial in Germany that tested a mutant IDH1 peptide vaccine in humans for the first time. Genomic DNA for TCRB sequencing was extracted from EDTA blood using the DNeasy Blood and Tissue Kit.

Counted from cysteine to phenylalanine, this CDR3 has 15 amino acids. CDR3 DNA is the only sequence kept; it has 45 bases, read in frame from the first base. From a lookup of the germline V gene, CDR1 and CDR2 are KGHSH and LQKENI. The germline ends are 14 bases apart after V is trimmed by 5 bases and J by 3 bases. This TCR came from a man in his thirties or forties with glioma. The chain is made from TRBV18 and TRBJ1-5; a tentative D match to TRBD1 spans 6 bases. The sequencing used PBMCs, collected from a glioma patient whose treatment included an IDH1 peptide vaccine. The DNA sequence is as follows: TGTGCCAGCTCAGCTCCAGGACAGTACAATCAGCCCCAGCATTTT. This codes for CASSAPGQYNQPQHF.